The clone carrying this T cell receptor (beta chain) was counted at least ten times. Its antigen remains unknown. The data stem from a study of CD8 T cells in ankylosing spondylitis. TCRdb re-derived calls from the 5' RACE reads in MiXCR, one entry per CDR3 protein. The data show around 120,000 distinct CDR3 sequences, approximately 13% seen once. The study, taken as a whole, reports: The study looked at matched synovial fluid samples from ankylosing spondylitis patients. Disease-linked clones were reported to be significantly enriched there.

This CDR3 spans 15 amino acids. Per germline, CDR1 MNHEY and CDR2 SMNVEV (reference sequence). V lost 0 bases to trimming and J lost 2 bases; unmatched junction nucleotides: 0. The chain combines TRBV27 with TRBJ1-5, with 8 positions matching TRBD1. The clonotype originates from a female donor with ankylosing spondylitis or in good health (not recorded which). Sequenced material: blood, either unsorted or a sorted T cell fraction (not recorded which). CDR3 region: CASSLSTGGNQPQHF. The CDR3 DNA reads as TGTGCCAGCAGTTTATCGACAGGGGGCAATCAGCCCCAGCATTTT.